These T cell receptor beta chains were read from a single sample in a study of T-cell reconstitution after alpha-beta-depleted transplantation in children. TCRdb re-derived calls from the PCR reads in MiXCR, one entry per CDR3 protein. This table holds 330,000 or so distinct CDR3 sequences, roughly 9.1% found once. The input for sequencing was PBMCs, taken before TCRalphabeta/CD19-depleted stem cell transplant. The origin of the receptors is a boy under two years old with acute myeloid leukemia, due to receive a stem cell transplant. The CDR3 runs from the conserved cysteine through the conserved F or W. D genes are given only for firm matches. Some rows have no size entry. The others give once, few or many, or a class for an expanded clone.

v_call	d_call	j_call	clone_size	cdr3_aa	cdr3_nt
TRBV20-1	TRBD2	TRBJ2-7	few	CSARGLAGSHEQYF	TGCAGTGCTAGAGGACTAGCGGGATCCCACGAGCAGTACTTC
TRBV20-1	-	TRBJ2-1	many	CSARDQAGTGREQFF	TGCAGTGCTAGAGATCAGGCGGGGACGGGTCGCGAGCAGTTCTTC
TRBV10-3	-	TRBJ2-7	many	CAISDYGITYEQYF	TGTGCCATCAGTGATTACGGGATAACCTACGAGCAGTACTTC
TRBV20-1	TRBD2	TRBJ2-7	many	CSASSGSSYEQYF	TGCAGTGCGTCAAGCGGGAGTTCCTACGAGCAGTACTTC
TRBV12-3/TRBV12-4	TRBD2	TRBJ2-5	many	CASSFPGLAGDETQYF	TGTGCCAGCAGTTTTCCGGGACTAGCGGGAGACGAGACCCAGTACTTC
TRBV21-1	-	TRBJ1-4	many	CASSKRGTDFATNEKLFF	TGTGCCAGCAGCAAAAGGGGGACAGACTTCGCAACTAATGAAAAACTGTTTTTT
TRBV20-1	TRBD1	TRBJ1-2	many	CSARDDRAPHGYTF	TGCAGTGCTAGGGACGACAGGGCCCCTCATGGCTACACCTTC
TRBV7-2	-	TRBJ2-7	many	CASSLVYEQYF	TGTGCCAGCAGCCTCGTTTACGAGCAGTACTTC
TRBV13	TRBD1	TRBJ2-1	few	CASSFRGQSSYNEQFF	TGTGCCAGCAGCTTCAGGGGGCAAAGCTCCTACAATGAGCAGTTCTTC
TRBV9	-	TRBJ1-3	many	CASSVGGNTIYF	TGTGCCAGCAGCGTTGGGGGAAACACCATATATTTT
TRBV19	TRBD2	TRBJ2-7	few	CASTRDYPASYEQYF	TGTGCCAGTACCCGGGACTACCCTGCGTCCTACGAGCAGTACTTC
TRBV25-1	TRBD2	TRBJ2-1	-	CASSFPAGLAGVSDEQFF	TGTGCCAGCAGTTTTCCGGCGGGGTTAGCGGGAGTTTCTGATGAGCAGTTCTTC
TRBV28	-	TRBJ2-5	many	CASSFSSRPTQYF	TGTGCCAGCAGTTTTTCCTCTAGGCCGACCCAGTACTTC
TRBV2	TRBD1	TRBJ2-5	many	CASRRDRRETQYF	TGTGCCAGCAGAAGGGACAGAAGAGAGACCCAGTACTTC
TRBV10-3	TRBD2	TRBJ2-1	many	CAISLTSAYNEQFF	TGTGCCATCAGCCTAACTAGCGCGTACAATGAGCAGTTCTTC
TRBV5-1	-	TRBJ1-1	many	CASSLVQPDLNTEAFF	TGCGCCAGCAGCTTGGTGCAGCCAGACCTGAACACTGAAGCTTTCTTT
TRBV10-3	-	TRBJ2-1	-	CAISGTLYNEQFF	TGTGCTATCAGTGGGACACTATACAATGAGCAGTTCTTC
TRBV29-1	-	TRBJ2-7	many	CSAEGSSYEQYF	TGCAGCGCCGAAGGGAGCTCCTACGAGCAGTACTTC
TRBV28	-	TRBJ2-7	many	CASSFFRVHEQYF	TGTGCCAGCAGTTTCTTCAGGGTACACGAGCAGTACTTC
TRBV7-3	-	TRBJ2-1	-	CASSPVGGSGDEQFF	TGTGCCAGCAGCCCCGTTGGGGGGAGTGGCGATGAGCAGTTCTTC
TRBV5-1	-	TRBJ2-7	many	CASSFGTAHIPYEQYF	TGCGCCAGCAGCTTCGGGACGGCTCATATCCCTTACGAGCAGTACTTC
TRBV14	TRBD2	TRBJ2-3	many	CASSQEIYRGGRADTQYF	TGTGCCAGCAGCCAAGAAATTTATCGGGGGGGCCGAGCAGATACGCAGTATTTT
TRBV10-3	-	TRBJ2-7	many	CAITQDSYSYEQYF	TGTGCCATCACCCAGGACAGTTACTCCTACGAGCAGTACTTC
TRBV5-4	TRBD2	TRBJ2-2	many	CASSLGLAGYTGELFF	TGTGCCAGCAGCTTGGGGCTAGCGGGGTACACCGGGGAGCTGTTTTTT
TRBV5-5	-	TRBJ2-5	many	CASSTSGGQETQYF	TGTGCCAGCAGCACCTCAGGGGGGCAAGAGACCCAGTACTTC
TRBV12-3/TRBV12-4	-	TRBJ2-4	many	CASSHGENIQYF	TGTGCCAGCAGTCATGGGGAAAACATTCAGTACTTC
TRBV3-1	-	TRBJ1-5	many	CASSQRQVNQPQHF	TGTGCCAGCAGCCAAAGACAGGTCAATCAGCCCCAGCATTTT
TRBV10-3	-	TRBJ2-1	many	CAISRGQHNEQFF	TGTGCCATCAGTCGAGGACAGCACAATGAGCAGTTCTTC
TRBV3-1	-	TRBJ2-7	many	CASSPAGTVEQYF	TGTGCCAGCAGCCCTGCCGGGACGGTTGAGCAGTACTTC
TRBV20-1	TRBD1	TRBJ2-1	few	CSAREVFRGPGEQFF	TGCAGTGCTAGAGAGGTGTTCAGGGGGCCTGGTGAGCAGTTCTTC